The 11 T cell receptor beta chains presented below share a single source sample, sequenced in a study of T cells in women clearing cervical HPV infection. Generated by immunoSEQ multiplex PCR, the TCRdb table keeps only in-frame clones and is missing some. In all, the sample yields 20,000 to 25,000 clones. Sequencing used blood buffy coat. The receptors originated from a woman between 18 and 70 years old with a cervical HPV16 infection that either progressed to CIN3+ or cleared (not recorded which).

On this clone itself: The missing CDR3 end, 3 residues past where the read stops, is filled in from the germline J gene. The chain recombines TRBV2 with TRBJ1-2; D might be TRBD1 (6 bases). Looked up from germline, CDR1 is SNHLY and CDR2 is FYNNEI. This CDR3 has 12 residues. The covered CDR3 bases are TGTGCCAGCAACAGGGTCTACAATGAC. This encodes CASNRVYND. The whole CDR3 reads CASNRVYNDYTF.

On this clone itself: The CDR3 extends 3 residues past the end of the read, so its final part is completed from the germline J gene. The chain joins TRBV12-5 to TRBJ2-3; D may be TRBD2 (5 bases). The CDR3 runs 13 residues. Germline V gene lookup returns CDR1 LGHNT and CDR2 FRNRAP. The chain's CDR3 is CASGSQAVETQYF. The part of the CDR3 DNA that was read is TGTGCTAGTGGTTCCCAAGCGGTAGAGACG.

Turning to this clone: The read is 3 residues too short to cover the CDR3 end, so that end is filled in from the germline J gene. The J gene is TRBJ2-1, the V gene TRBV5-1; 10 positions match TRBD2. This CDR3 is built from 15 residues. Trimming removed 0 bases from V and 8 bases from J; junction bases left unmatched: 5. Per the germline V gene, CDR1 is SGHRS and CDR2 is YFSETQ. The CDR3 bases that were read are TGCGCCAGCAGCTTGGAACTAGCGGGAAAGGATGAG. Encoded protein: CASSLELAGKDE. The CDR3 reads in full as CASSLELAGKDEQFF.

Comments on this clone: The missing CDR3 end, 3 residues past where the read stops, is filled in from the germline J gene. V and J are TRBV3-1 (or the pseudogene TRBV3-2) and TRBJ2-1; possibly TRBD1 or TRBD2 for D (5 bases each). V lost 0 bases to trimming and J lost 7 bases, with 16 bases between them. Germline V gives CDR1 LGHDT, CDR2 YNNKEL (reference sequence). The CDR3 length is 16 residues. The sequenced CDR3 bases are TGTGCCAGCAGCCAAGATCTTGGAGGATCAGGGAATGAG. It translates to CASSQDLGGSGNE. The whole CDR3 reads CASSQDLGGSGNEQFF.

As for this clone: The CDR3 end falls 3 residues outside the read, so it is completed with the germline J gene. The chain is built from TRBV10-3 and TRBJ2-5, with 10 bases aligning to TRBD1. The CDR3 extends over 14 amino acids. Germline V CDR1 and CDR2: ENHRY, SYGVKD. The chain's CDR3 is CATLGTGAIDTQYF. CDR3 DNA, as far as it was read: TGTGCCACATTAGGGACAGGGGCAATAGATACC.

With respect to this clone: Read sequence stops 3 residues before the CDR3 end, and the germline J gene provides the missing end. V gene TRBV28 combines with J gene TRBJ1-2; a weak D match, TRBD1 (6 bases). In germline, CDR1 is MDHEN, CDR2 SYDVKM. V was cut by 6 bases and J by 6 bases, with 14 bases left in between. This CDR3 is 13 amino acids long. Incomplete CDR3 DNA: TGTGCCAGCAGACGAGGGGGTCAGGATGGC. Its translation is CASRRGGQDG. The entire CDR3 reads CASRRGGQDGYTF.

Comments on this clone: With the read ending 3 residues before the CDR3 end, the germline J gene is used to fill in that end. The chain links TRBV4-1 to TRBJ2-1; D ambiguous. Germline CDR1 is MGHRA and CDR2 is YSYEKL. V dropped 3 bases and J dropped 0 bases, with 9 bases sitting between them. This CDR3 has 15 residues. Partial CDR3 DNA: TGCGCCAGCAGCCAGAGCAGGATCTCCTACAATGAG. This gives the protein CASSQSRISYNE. In full, the CDR3 is CASSQSRISYNEQFF.

As concerns this clone: Read coverage stops 3 residues before the CDR3 terminus; the germline J gene supplies the remainder. This chain connects TRBV7-3 to TRBJ1-2; unclear D gene. There are 14 residues in the CDR3. Germline values: CDR1 SGHTA, CDR2 FQGTGA. The sequenced CDR3 bases are TGTGCCAGCAGCTTAGGAGGGTCCGGTAATGAC. Translation: CASSLGGSGND. In full, the CDR3 is CASSLGGSGNDYTF.

As to this clone: The sequenced fragment ends 3 residues before the CDR3 boundary, so the rest is inferred from the germline J gene. The chain uses TRBV12-3 or TRBV12-4 and TRBJ2-1; D gene ambiguous. The germline V and J ends were trimmed by 3 bases and 4 bases, with 4 bases remaining between them. This CDR3 has 12 residues. CDR3 DNA, as far as it was read: TGTGCCAGCAGTTTTTCGTACAATGAG. This encodes CASSFSYNE. The entire CDR3 protein is CASSFSYNEQFF.

As for this clone: Read coverage stops 3 residues before the CDR3 terminus; the germline J gene supplies the remainder. The V call is TRBV11-2, the J call TRBJ2-4; 9 nucleotides agree with TRBD1. Germline V lookup: CDR1 SGHAT, CDR2 FQNNGV. The length of the CDR3 is 15 residues. V was clipped by 3 bases and J by 1 base; unmatched bases: 1. The CDR3 is CASSFGQGAKNIQYF. CDR3 bases read: TGTGCCAGCAGCTTTGGACAGGGGGCCAAAAACATT.

About this clone itself: Coverage ceases 3 residues before the CDR3 finishes, and the germline J gene fills in the end. The chain joins TRBV28 to TRBJ2-4; possibly TRBD1 for D (6 bases). The length of the CDR3 is 13 residues. CDR1 MDHEN and CDR2 SYDVKM come from the germline V gene. Trimming took off 6 bases at V and 8 bases at J, with 14 bases between the two ends. The CDR3 bases that were read are TGTGCCAGCAGAAACCAGGGGCGTTACATT. It encodes CASRNQGRYI. The full CDR3 sequence reads CASRNQGRYIQYF.